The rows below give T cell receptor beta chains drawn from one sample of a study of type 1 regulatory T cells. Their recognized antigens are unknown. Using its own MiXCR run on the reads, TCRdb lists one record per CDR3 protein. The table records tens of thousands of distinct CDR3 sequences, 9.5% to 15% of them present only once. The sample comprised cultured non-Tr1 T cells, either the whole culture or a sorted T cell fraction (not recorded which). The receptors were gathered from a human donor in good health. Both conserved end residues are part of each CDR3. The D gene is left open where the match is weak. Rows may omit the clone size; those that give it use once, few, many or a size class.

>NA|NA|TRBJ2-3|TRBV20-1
CSASIADTQYF
TGCAGTGCTAGTATCGCAGATACGCAGTATTTT
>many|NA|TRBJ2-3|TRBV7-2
CASSYTDTQYF
TGTGCCAGCAGCTACACAGATACGCAGTATTTT
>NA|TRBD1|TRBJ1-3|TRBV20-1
CSAMTGSSGNTIYF
TGCAGTGCTATGACAGGGAGCTCTGGAAACACCATATATTTT
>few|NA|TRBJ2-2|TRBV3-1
CASSHLAAAGELFF
TGTGCCAGCAGTCATCTAGCAGCGGCGGGGGAGCTGTTTTTT
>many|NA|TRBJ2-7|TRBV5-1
CASSLTAGIAYEQYF
TGCGCCAGCAGCTTGACGGCGGGGATCGCCTACGAGCAGTACTTC
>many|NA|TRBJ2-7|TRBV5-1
CASSFSAATYEQYF
TGCGCCAGCAGCTTCTCGGCGGCGACCTACGAGCAGTACTTC
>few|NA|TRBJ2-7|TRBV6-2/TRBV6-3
CASSYTWGAGYEQYF
TGTGCCAGCAGTTACACCTGGGGGGCAGGGTACGAGCAGTACTTC
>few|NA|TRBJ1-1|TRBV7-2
CASSLAITNTEAFF
TGTGCCAGCAGCTTAGCGATAACGAACACTGAAGCTTTCTTT
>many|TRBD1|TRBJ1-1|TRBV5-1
CASSLGQTNTEAFF
TGCGCCAGCAGCCTGGGACAGACCAACACTGAAGCTTTCTTT
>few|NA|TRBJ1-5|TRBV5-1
CASSLAGDQPQHF
TGCGCCAGCAGCTTGGCCGGAGACCAGCCCCAGCATTTT
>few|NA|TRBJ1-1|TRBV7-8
CASSPRRGPGSEAFF
TGTGCCAGCAGCCCCAGACGGGGCCCGGGGAGTGAAGCTTTCTTT
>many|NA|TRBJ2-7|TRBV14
CASSKNYYEQYF
TGTGCCAGCAGCAAGAATTACTACGAGCAGTACTTC
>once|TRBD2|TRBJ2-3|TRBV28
CASSAGDTDTQYF
TGTGCCAGCAGCGCGGGAGACACAGATACGCAGTATTTT
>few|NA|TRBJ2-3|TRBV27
CASSSQYDLNRTDTQYF
TGTGCCAGCAGTTCCCAATATGACCTGAACCGCACAGATACGCAGTATTTT
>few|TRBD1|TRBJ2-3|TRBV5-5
CASTRTPGQGLGTDTQYF
TGTGCCAGCACACGAACCCCGGGACAGGGGCTGGGCACAGATACGCAGTATTTT
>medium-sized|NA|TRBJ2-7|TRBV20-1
CSPGGQGKAEQYF
TGCAGCCCCGGGGGGCAGGGAAAGGCCGAGCAGTACTTC
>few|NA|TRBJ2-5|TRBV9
CASSVAETQYF
TGTGCCAGCAGCGTAGCAGAGACCCAGTACTTC
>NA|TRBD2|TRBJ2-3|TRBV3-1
CASSSWGGDAQYF
TGTGCCAGCAGCTCCTGGGGGGGTGATGCGCAGTATTTT
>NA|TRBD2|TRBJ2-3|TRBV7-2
CASSLSGRASDTQYF
TGTGCCAGCAGCTTAAGCGGGAGGGCGTCAGATACGCAGTATTTT
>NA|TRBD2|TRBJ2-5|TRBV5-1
CASSLLAGVDETQYF
TGCGCCAGCAGCTTATTAGCGGGAGTTGATGAGACCCAGTACTTC
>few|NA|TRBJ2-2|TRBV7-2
CASSQVRATGELFF
TGTGCCAGCAGCCAAGTGCGGGCCACCGGGGAGCTGTTTTTT
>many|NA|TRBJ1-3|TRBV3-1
CASRTTDSGNTIYF
TGTGCCAGCAGGACGACAGACTCTGGAAACACCATATATTTT
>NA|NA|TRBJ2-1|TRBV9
CASSVARGSEQFF
TGTGCCAGCAGCGTAGCTCGAGGTTCTGAGCAGTTCTTC
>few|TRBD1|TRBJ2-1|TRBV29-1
CSASGTGLNEQFF
TGCAGCGCCTCCGGGACAGGACTCAATGAGCAGTTCTTC
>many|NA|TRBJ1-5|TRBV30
CAWSIQGDQPQHF
TGTGCCTGGAGTATACAGGGTGATCAGCCCCAGCATTTT
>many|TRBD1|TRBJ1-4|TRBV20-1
CSAPNDRAGEKLFF
TGCAGTGCTCCCAACGACAGGGCAGGAGAAAAACTGTTTTTT
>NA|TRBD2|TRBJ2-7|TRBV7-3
CASGPGLANDEQYF
TGTGCCAGCGGGCCGGGACTAGCGAACGACGAGCAGTACTTC
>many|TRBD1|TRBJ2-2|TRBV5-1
CASSARTGSTGELFF
TGCGCCAGCAGCGCCCGGACAGGGAGCACAGGGGAGCTGTTTTTT
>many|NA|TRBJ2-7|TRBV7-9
CASSLVAGGAYEQYF
TGTGCCAGCAGCTTAGTGGCCGGCGGGGCCTACGAGCAGTACTTC
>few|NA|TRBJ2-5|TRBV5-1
CASSRGVSGEETQYF
TGCGCCAGCAGCCGTGGGGTTTCAGGGGAAGAGACCCAGTACTTC
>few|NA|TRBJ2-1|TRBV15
CATSRGEGKVTEQFF
TGTGCCACCAGCAGAGGAGAGGGGAAGGTTACTGAGCAGTTCTTC
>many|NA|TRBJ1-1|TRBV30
CAWSPTGGKAFF
TGTGCCTGGAGTCCAACGGGGGGGAAAGCTTTCTTT
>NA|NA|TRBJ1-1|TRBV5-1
CASSLLVGGGTEAFF
TGCGCCAGCAGCTTACTAGTTGGGGGGGGCACTGAAGCTTTCTTT
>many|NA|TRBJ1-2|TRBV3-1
CASSRGGAGGYTF
TGTGCCAGCAGCCGCGGGGGGGCAGGCGGCTACACCTTC
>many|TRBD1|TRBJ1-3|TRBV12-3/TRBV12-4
CASTFRPQGRTIYF
TGTGCCAGCACTTTCCGCCCACAGGGGAGAACCATATATTTT
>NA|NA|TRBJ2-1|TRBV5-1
CASSPVGSYNEQLF
TGCGCCAGCAGCCCCGTAGGCTCCTACAATGAGCAGCTCTTC
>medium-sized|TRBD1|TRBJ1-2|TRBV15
CATSRLGGNYGYTF
TGTGCCACCAGCCGCTTAGGGGGCAACTATGGCTACACCTTC
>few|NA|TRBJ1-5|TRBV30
CAWTGDSNQPQHF
TGTGCCTGGACCGGAGATAGCAATCAGCCCCAGCATTTT
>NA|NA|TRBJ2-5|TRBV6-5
CASSYSASVQTQYF
TGTGCCAGCAGTTACTCTGCTAGCGTGCAGACCCAGTACTTC
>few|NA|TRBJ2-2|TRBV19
CASAPGQSHTGELFF
TGTGCCAGTGCCCCGGGACAATCTCACACCGGGGAGCTGTTTTTT
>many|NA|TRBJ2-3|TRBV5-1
CASSSEISTDTQYF
TGCGCCAGCAGCTCGGAGATTAGCACAGATACGCAGTATTTT
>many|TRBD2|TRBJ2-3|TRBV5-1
CATRGRLSTDTQYF
TGCGCCACGCGGGGGAGGCTTTCCACAGATACGCAGTATTTT
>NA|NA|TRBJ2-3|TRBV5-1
CASSSTPTDTQYF
TGCGCCAGCAGTTCAACCCCTACAGATACGCAGTATTTT
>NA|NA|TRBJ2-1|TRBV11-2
CASSSPRADSYNEQFF
TGTGCCAGCAGCTCCCCCCGGGCGGACTCCTACAATGAGCAGTTCTTC
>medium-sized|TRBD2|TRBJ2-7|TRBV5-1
CASSLTSGPSYEQYF
TGCGCCAGCAGCTTGACTAGCGGGCCGTCCTACGAGCAGTACTTC
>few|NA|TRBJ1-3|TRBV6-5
CASSYSDAGNTIYF
TGTGCCAGCAGTTACTCTGACGCAGGGAACACCATATATTTT
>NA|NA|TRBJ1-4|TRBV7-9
CASSLAGASEKLFF
TGTGCCAGCAGCTTAGCGGGGGCAAGTGAAAAACTGTTTTTT
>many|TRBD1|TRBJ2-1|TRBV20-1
CSADRDNNEQFF
TGCAGTGCTGACAGGGATAACAATGAGCAGTTCTTC
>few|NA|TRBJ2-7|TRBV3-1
CASSLLGSEQYF
TGTGCCAGCAGCCTACTAGGAAGCGAGCAGTACTTC
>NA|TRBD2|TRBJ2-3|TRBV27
CASNPLAGASDTQYF
TGTGCCAGCAACCCATTAGCGGGAGCCTCAGATACGCAGTATTTT
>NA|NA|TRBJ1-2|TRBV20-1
CSAKVNTIGYTF
TGCAGTGCCAAGGTCAATACGATAGGCTACACCTTC
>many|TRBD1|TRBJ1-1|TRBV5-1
CASSLRTGENTEAFF
TGCGCCAGCAGCTTGAGGACAGGGGAGAACACTGAAGCTTTCTTT
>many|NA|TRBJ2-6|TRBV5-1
CASSLVGSGANVLTF
TGCGCCAGCAGCTTGGTCGGGTCTGGGGCCAACGTCCTGACTTTC
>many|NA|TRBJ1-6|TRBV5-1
CASSLTLMHDSPLHF
TGCGCCAGCAGCTTGACACTAATGCACGATTCACCCCTCCACTTT